This T cell receptor (beta chain) was obtained from a study of control samples from healthy donors and cancer patients. Clones were read by immunoSEQ multiplex PCR, and TCRdb kept only the in-frame ones, dropping some. This table holds around 130,000 clones, under 95% found once. The V gene end was trimmed by 4 bases and the J gene end by 8 bases; junction bases not matched to a gene: 8. This CDR3 has 15 residues. Germline V gives CDR1 SNHLY, CDR2 FYNNEI. The material sequenced was PBMCs. The J gene is TRBJ2-1, the V gene TRBV2; the match to TRBD2 covers 10 bases. This clonotype was sampled from a man between 45 and 60 years old with head and neck cancer. CDR3 protein: CASSGGLAGGHEQFF. CDR3 in DNA: TGTGCCAGCAGTGGAGGATTAGCGGGGGGCCATGAGCAGTTCTTC.